One and the same sample provided the 2 T cell receptor beta chains below, sequenced in a study of cytomegalovirus exposure and HLA in healthy donors. The PCR ran on 60 Vbeta and 13 Jbeta primers. Sequencing used immunoSEQ multiplex PCR; TCRdb keeps in-frame clones, though not all of them. The sample has some 140,000 clones, approximately 80% seen once; the top ten hold approximately 2.1%. Specimen: PBMCs. The receptors stem from a man aged 30 to 45 in good health and CMV-seronegative.

The chain joins TRBV19 to TRBJ1-1, with TRBD1 matching over 8 bases. The CDR3 length is 13 residues. Trimming took 9 bases from V and 5 from J; bases not matched to a gene: 8. The germline gives CDR1 LNHDA, CDR2 SQIVND (reference sequence). CDR3: CASTDRAGTEAFF. CDR3 nucleotides: TGTGCCAGCACGGACAGGGCAGGAACTGAAGCTTTCTTT. Based on the CDR3 plus reference TRBV19 and TRBJ1-1, the full variable domain is DGGITQSPKYLFRKEGQNVTLSCEQNLNHDAMYWYRQDPGQGLRLIYYSQIVNDFQKGDIAEGYSVSREKKESFPLTVTSAQKNPTAFYLCASTDRAGTEAFFGQGTRLTVV.

This chain connects TRBV6-5 to TRBJ1-1; D is uncertain. Per germline, CDR1 MNHEY and CDR2 SVGAGI. Between the trimmed V and J ends, which lost 2 bases and 2 bases, there was a span of 6 bases. This CDR3 has 13 residues. The CDR3: CASSYAVNTEAFF. In DNA, the CDR3 is TGTGCCAGCAGTTACGCGGTTAACACTGAAGCTTTCTTT.